The TCR beta chain under discussion was sequenced for a study of T cell changes during pregnancy in multiple sclerosis. The CDR3 spans 17 residues. CDR1 SGHVS and CDR2 FNYEAQ come from the germline V gene. V lost 1 base to trimming and J lost 0 bases; unmatched junction nucleotides: 7. Some clones are missing from TCRdb's copy, which holds only in-frame ones; the method was immunoSEQ multiplex PCR. The sample contains under 40,000 clones, 75% to 95% of which appear only once. This TCR was recovered from a female donor with multiple sclerosis, enrolled in a pregnancy study. Sequencing used CD8+ T cells from peripheral blood mononuclear cells, obtained before pregnancy. This chain connects TRBV7-6 to TRBJ2-7; 9 bases are a match to TRBD2. Written as DNA, the CDR3 is TGTGCCAGCAGCTTAGTAGCTAGCGGGGAAAGCTCCTACGAGCAGTACTTC. Translating it yields CASSLVASGESSYEQYF.